Listed below are T cell receptor beta chains from one sample, sequenced in a study of vaccination and CD4 T cells after COVID-19. These TCRs' antigens remain unknown. TCRdb itself ran the PCR reads through MiXCR, one entry per CDR3 protein. In the table there are fewer than 25,000 distinct CDR3 sequences, 30% of which are singletons. The source was CD4+ T cells from blood, cultured in vitro, collected about 7 months after SARS-CoV-2 vaccination. The receptors were sampled from a human donor who had recovered from COVID-19. CDR3s leave out the opening cysteine and the closing phenylalanine or tryptophan. Each record gives: J gene, D gene, V gene, CDR3 protein. A D gene is named only where the DNA matches it firmly.

TRBJ2-5 | NA | TRBV18 | ASSPLQAQETQY
TRBJ1-5 | NA | TRBV6-5 | ASSYVGQPQH
TRBJ2-1 | NA | TRBV19 | ASSISGGAEQF
TRBJ2-6 | TRBD1 | TRBV7-2 | ASSFTGVGANVLT
TRBJ1-1 | NA | TRBV20-1 | SAVGGVYTEAF
TRBJ2-5 | TRBD2 | TRBV6-1 | ASSAHPSGSRLIGETQY
TRBJ2-7 | TRBD1 | TRBV19 | ASSSDRGYEQY
TRBJ2-3 | NA | TRBV6-1 | ASSEAVRVRDTQY
TRBJ1-2 | NA | TRBV18 | ASSPYRDANYGYT
TRBJ1-5 | TRBD1 | TRBV7-2 | ASSLRQGAGQPQH
TRBJ1-1 | NA | TRBV10-3 | AISGLVGAEAF
TRBJ2-5 | TRBD1 | TRBV7-2 | ASSSQGQRKTQY
TRBJ2-1 | TRBD1 | TRBV7-9 | ASSPGGQDINEQF
TRBJ1-1 | TRBD1 | TRBV5-4 | ASSPGTGGIEAF
TRBJ1-1 | NA | TRBV15 | ATSRDFQGQVIAF
TRBJ2-7 | NA | TRBV20-1 | SAGGRDFPYEQY
TRBJ2-2 | TRBD2 | TRBV7-6 | ASSLLAGGPGELF
TRBJ1-5 | NA | TRBV20-1 | SARRSRVQPQH
TRBJ1-3 | NA | TRBV7-9 | ASSLGHPSGNTIY
TRBJ1-2 | NA | TRBV19 | ASSGYSQTNYGYT
TRBJ1-5 | NA | TRBV20-1 | SARRGGTTNQPQH
TRBJ2-7 | NA | TRBV20-1 | SAKVTGTYEQY
TRBJ1-2 | NA | TRBV12-3/TRBV12-4 | ASSLVPNNYGYT